The source of this T cell receptor (beta chain) is a study of T cells in Graves' hyperthyroidism and ophthalmopathy. Uncontrolled infection, other autoimmune disease, pregnancy or lactation barred patients from enrollment. The diagnostic basis comprised clinical symptoms, serum thyroxine and TRAb, thyroid ultrasound and orbital computed tomography. PBMCs were derived from 10 ml fresh peripheral blood. RNA transcripts were the template for amplifying TCR beta CDR3 regions. The HTBI primer set served for first-round RT-PCR of the TCR CDR3. Each CDR3 protein is one row after TCRdb ran MiXCR on the multiplex PCR reads. The sample has about 350,000 distinct CDR3 sequences, about an eighth seen once. This clonotype came up many times. Its antigen remains unidentified. Notes on the study in general: Before onset, ophthalmopathy was predicted by the model a median roughly six months earlier.

This TCR came from a woman aged 40 to 50 with Graves' ophthalmopathy. The specimen sequenced was blood.

In DNA form, the CDR3 reads TGTGCCAGCAGCCGTTTTTCACCCCGTACCCAAGAGCAGTTCTTC. This translates into CASSRFSPRTQEQFF. The gene calls are TRBV7-9 and TRBJ2-1; D gene ambiguous. The length of the CDR3 is 15 residues. Germline V gives CDR1 SEHNR, CDR2 FQNEAQ (reference sequence). V lost 5 bases, J lost 10 bases, and 21 bases lay in between.